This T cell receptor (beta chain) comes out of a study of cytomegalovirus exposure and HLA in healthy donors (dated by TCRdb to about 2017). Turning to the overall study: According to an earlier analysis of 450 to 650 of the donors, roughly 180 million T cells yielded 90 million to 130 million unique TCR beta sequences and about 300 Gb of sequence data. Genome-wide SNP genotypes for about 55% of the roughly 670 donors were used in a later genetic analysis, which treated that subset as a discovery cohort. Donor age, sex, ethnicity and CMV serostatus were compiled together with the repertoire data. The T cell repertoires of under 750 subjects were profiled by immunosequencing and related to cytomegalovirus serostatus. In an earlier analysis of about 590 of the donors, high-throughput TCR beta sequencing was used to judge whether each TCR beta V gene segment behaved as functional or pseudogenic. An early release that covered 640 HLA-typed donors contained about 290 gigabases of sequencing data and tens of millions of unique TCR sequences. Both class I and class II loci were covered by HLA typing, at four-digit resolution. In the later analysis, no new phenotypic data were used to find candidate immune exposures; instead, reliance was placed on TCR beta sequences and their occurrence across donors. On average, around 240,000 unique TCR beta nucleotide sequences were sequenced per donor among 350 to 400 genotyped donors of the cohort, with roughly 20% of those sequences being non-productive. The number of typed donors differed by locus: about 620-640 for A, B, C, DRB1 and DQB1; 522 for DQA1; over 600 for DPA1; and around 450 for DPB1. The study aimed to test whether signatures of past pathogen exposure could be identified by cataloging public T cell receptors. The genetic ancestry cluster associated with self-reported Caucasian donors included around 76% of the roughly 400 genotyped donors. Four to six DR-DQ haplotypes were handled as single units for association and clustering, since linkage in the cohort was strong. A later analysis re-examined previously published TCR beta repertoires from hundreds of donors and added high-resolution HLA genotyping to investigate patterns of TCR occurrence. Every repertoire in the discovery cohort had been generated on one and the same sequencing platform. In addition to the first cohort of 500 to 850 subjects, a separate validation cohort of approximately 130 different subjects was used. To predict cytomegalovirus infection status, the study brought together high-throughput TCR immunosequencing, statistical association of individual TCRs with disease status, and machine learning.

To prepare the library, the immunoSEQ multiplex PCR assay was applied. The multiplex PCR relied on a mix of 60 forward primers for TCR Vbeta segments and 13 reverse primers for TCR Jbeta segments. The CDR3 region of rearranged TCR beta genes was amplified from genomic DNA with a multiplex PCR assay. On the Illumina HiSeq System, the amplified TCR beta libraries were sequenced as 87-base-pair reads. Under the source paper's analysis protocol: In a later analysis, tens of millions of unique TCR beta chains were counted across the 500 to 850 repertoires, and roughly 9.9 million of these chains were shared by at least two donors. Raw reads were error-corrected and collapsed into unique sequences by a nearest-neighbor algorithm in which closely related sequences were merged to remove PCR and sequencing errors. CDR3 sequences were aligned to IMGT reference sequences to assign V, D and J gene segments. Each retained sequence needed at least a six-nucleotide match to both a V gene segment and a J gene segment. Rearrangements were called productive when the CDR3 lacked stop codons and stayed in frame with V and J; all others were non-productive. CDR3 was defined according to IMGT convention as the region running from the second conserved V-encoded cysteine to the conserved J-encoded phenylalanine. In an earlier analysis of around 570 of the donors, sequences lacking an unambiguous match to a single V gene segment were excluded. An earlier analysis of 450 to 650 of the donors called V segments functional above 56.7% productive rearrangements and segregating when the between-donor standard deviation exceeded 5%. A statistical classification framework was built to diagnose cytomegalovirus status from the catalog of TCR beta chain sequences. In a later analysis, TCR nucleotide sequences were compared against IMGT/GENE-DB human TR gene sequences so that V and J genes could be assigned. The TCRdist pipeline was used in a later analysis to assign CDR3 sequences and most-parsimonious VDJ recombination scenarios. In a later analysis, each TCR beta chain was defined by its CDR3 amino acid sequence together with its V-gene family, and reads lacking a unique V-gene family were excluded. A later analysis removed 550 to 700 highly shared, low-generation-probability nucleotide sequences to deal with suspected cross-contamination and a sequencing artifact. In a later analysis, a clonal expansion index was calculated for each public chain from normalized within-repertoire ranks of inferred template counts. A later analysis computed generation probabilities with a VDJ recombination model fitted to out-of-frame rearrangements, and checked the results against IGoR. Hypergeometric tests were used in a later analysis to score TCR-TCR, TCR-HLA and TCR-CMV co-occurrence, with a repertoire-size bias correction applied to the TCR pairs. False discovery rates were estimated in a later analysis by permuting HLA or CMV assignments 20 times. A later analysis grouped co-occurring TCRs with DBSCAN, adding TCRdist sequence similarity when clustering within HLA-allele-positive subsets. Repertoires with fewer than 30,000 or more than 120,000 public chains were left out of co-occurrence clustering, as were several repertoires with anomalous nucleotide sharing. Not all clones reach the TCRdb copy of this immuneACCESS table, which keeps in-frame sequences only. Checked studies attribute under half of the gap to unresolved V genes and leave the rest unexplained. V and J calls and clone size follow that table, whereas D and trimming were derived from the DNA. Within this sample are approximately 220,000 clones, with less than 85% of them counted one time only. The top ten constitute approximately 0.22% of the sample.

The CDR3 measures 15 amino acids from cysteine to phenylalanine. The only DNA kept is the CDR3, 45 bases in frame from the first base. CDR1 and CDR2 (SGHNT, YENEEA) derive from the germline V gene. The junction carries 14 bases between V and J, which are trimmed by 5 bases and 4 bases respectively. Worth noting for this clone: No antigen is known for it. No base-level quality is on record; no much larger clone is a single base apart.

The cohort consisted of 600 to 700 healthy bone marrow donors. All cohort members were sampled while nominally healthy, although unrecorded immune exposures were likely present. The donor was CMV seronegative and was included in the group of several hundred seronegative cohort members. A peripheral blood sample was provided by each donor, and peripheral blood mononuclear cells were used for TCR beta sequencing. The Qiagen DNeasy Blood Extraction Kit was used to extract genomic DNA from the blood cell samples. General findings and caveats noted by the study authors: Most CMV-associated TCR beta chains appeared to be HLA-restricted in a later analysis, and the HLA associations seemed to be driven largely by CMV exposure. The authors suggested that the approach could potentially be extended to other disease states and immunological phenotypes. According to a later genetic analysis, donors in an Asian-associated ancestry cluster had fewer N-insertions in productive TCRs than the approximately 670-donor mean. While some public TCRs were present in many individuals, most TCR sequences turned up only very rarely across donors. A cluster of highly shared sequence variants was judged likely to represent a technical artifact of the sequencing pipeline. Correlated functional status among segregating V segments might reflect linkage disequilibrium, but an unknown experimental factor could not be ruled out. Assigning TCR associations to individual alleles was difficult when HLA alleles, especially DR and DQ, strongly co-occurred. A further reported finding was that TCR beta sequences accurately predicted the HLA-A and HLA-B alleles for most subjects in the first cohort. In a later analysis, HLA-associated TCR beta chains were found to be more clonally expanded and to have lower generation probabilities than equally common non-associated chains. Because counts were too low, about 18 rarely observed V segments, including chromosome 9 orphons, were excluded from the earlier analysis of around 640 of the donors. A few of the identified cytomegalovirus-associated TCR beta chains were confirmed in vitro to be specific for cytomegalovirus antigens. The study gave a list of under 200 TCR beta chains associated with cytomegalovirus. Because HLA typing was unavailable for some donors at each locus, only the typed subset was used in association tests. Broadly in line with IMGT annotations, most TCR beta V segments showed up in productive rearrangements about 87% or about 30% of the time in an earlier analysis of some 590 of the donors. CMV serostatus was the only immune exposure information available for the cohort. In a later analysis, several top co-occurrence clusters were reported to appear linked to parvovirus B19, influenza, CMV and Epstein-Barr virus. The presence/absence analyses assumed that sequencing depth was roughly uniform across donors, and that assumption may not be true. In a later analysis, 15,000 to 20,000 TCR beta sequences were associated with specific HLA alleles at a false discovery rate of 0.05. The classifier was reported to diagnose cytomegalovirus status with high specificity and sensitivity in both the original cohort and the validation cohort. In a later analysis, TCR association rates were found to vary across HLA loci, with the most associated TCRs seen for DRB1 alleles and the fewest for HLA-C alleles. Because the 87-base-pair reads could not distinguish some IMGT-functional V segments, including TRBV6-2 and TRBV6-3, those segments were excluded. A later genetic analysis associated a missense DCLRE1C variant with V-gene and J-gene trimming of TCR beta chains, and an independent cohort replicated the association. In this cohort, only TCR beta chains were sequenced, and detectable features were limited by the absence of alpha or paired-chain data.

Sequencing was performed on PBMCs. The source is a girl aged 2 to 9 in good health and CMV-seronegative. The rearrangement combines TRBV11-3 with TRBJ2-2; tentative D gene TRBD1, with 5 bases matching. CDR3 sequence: CASSLRGRGTGELFF. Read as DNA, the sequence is TGTGCCAGCAGCCTTAGGGGCCGTGGCACCGGGGAGCTGTTTTTT.